These T cell receptor beta chains were read from a single sample in a study of OX40 agonist ivuxolimab in advanced cancers. The table came from immunoSEQ multiplex PCR; TCRdb's copy has only in-frame clones and leaves some out. The sample comprises 40,000 or so clones, around nine tenths of which are singletons, and around 0.56% rests with the top ten. Sequenced material: CD4+ or CD8+ T cells sorted from blood, taken in a trial of the OX40 agonist ivuxolimab. These receptors all come from an adult with an advanced solid tumor such as melanoma, head and neck, liver or kidney cancer. The CDR3 runs from the conserved cysteine through the conserved F or W.

j_call v_call cdr3_aa
TRBJ1-1 TRBV11-3 CASSYKGGTEAFF
TRBJ1-1 TRBV11-3 CASGPPGSSEAFF
TRBJ2-4 TRBV7-8 CASSLSSGGNIQYF
TRBJ2-1 TRBV9 CASSVVSGLDEQFF
TRBJ1-3 TRBV10-1 CASSPGRGMSGNTIYF
TRBJ1-6 TRBV11-2 CASSSRARQNSPLHF
TRBJ1-3 TRBV6-1 CASSLRYLSGNTIYF
TRBJ1-1 TRBV28 CASKGGWTEAFF
TRBJ1-2 TRBV9 CASSVPTEIPTF
TRBJ2-5 TRBV5-1 CASSLGLVGGQETQYF
TRBJ1-1 TRBV5-1 CASSPRGGDTEAFF
TRBJ1-2 TRBV6-1 CASSDHLRGSPYGYTF
TRBJ2-7 TRBV5-5 CASSFAGLSSYEQYF
TRBJ2-3 TRBV9 CASSSYREGTDTQYF
TRBJ1-4 TRBV20-1 CSATLLAGFF
TRBJ1-2 TRBV10-3 CAISVVTGEANYGYTF
TRBJ2-5 TRBV19 CASSTGTVQETQYF
TRBJ1-2 TRBV5-1 CASSLFSGIYGYTF
TRBJ1-2 TRBV10-3 CAISEGYAYGYTF
TRBJ1-5 TRBV5-6 CASSLRQYQPQHF
TRBJ1-5 TRBV28 CALKGGDQPQHF
TRBJ1-5 TRBV9 CASSAGLGHQPQHF
TRBJ2-2 TRBV6-6 CASSSQTGELFF
TRBJ2-1 TRBV12-5 CASSKMQGRNEQFF
TRBJ1-2 TRBV5-1 CASSTETGYGYTF
TRBJ2-3 TRBV5-6 CASSLVGGGTDTQYF
TRBJ1-3 TRBV7-2 CASSLSRATIYF